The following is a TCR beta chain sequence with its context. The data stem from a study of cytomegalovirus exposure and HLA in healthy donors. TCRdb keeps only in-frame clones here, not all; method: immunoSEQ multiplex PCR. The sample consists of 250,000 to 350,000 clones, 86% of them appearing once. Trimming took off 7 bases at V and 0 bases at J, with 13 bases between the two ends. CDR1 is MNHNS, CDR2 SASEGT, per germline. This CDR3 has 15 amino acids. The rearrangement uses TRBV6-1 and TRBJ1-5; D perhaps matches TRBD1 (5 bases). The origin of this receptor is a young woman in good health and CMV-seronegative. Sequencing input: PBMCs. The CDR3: CASIFNRYSNQPQHF. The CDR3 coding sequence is TGTGCCAGCATCTTTAACAGGTATAGCAATCAGCCCCAGCATTTT.